This passage covers 13 T cell receptor beta chains from one sample sequenced in a study of cytomegalovirus exposure and HLA in healthy donors. Use of 60 Vbeta and 13 Jbeta primers characterized the PCR. Sequencing used immunoSEQ multiplex PCR; TCRdb keeps in-frame clones, though not all of them. The repertoire shows roughly 120,000 clones; the top ten hold approximately 0.99%. Input material: PBMCs. The receptors here all came from a man in his late teens or twenties in good health and CMV-seronegative.

The chain uses TRBV29-1 and TRBJ2-3; the match to TRBD2 covers 9 bases. The V and J ends lost 1 base and 1 base, in that order; junction bases with no gene match: 6. The germline gives CDR1 SQVTM, CDR2 ANQGSEA. This CDR3 has 16 residues. The CDR3 sequence is CSVEASTSGRTDTQYF. The CDR3 DNA is TGCAGCGTTGAAGCATCGACTAGCGGTCGCACAGATACGCAGTATTTT.

DNA for the CDR3: TGTGCCTCACCGGGACTAGCGGGGGGCACAGATACGCAGTATTTT. It is translated as CASPGLAGGTDTQYF. The chain recombines TRBV30 with TRBJ2-3; TRBD2 matches 14 bases. The V and J ends lost 7 bases and 1 base, in that order; junction bases with no gene match: 4. This CDR3 comprises 15 residues. CDR1 is GTSNPN, CDR2 SVGIG, per germline (reference sequence).

CDR3 residues: CASSHYSGRGSYNEQFF. Here the CDR3 DNA reads TGTGCCAGCAGCCACTATAGCGGGAGGGGCTCCTACAATGAGCAGTTCTTC. The chain employs TRBV7-9 and TRBJ2-1; TRBD2 agrees at 11 bases. CDR3 length equals 17 residues. V was clipped by 5 bases and J by 0 bases; unmatched bases: 6. Per germline, CDR1 SEHNR and CDR2 FQNEAQ (reference sequence).

V usage is TRBV2 and J usage is TRBJ1-2; D might be TRBD1 (6 bases). Between the trimmed V and J ends, which lost 7 bases and 3 bases, there was a span of 18 bases. The germline V gene has CDR1 SNHLY and CDR2 FYNNEI. This CDR3 contains 15 residues. This chain's CDR3 is CASKMRGILDYGYTF. For the CDR3, the DNA is TGTGCCAGCAAGATGAGGGGGATATTAGACTATGGCTACACCTTC. The variable domain in full, with the rest retrieved from reference TRBV2 and TRBJ1-2, is EPEVTQTPSHQVTQMGQEVILRCVPISNHLYFYWYRQILGQKVEFLVSFYNNEISEKSEIFDDQFSVERPDGSNFTLKIRSTKLEDSAMYFCASKMRGILDYGYTFGSGTRLTVV.

This chain connects TRBV28 to TRBJ2-3, with D maybe TRBD1 (6 bases). The CDR3 spans 16 residues. V lost 2 bases to trimming and J lost 4 bases, with 16 bases between them. CDR1 MDHEN and CDR2 SYDVKM come from the germline V gene. CDR3 in amino acids: CASSLLGARVADTQYF. The DNA for the CDR3 is TGTGCCAGCAGTTTACTGGGGGCCAGGGTGGCAGATACGCAGTATTTT.

The rearrangement uses TRBV27 and TRBJ2-1, with TRBD2 matching over 7 bases. The CDR3 covers 16 residues. V was pared by 4 bases and J by 2 bases, with 8 bases of the junction left unmatched. Germline CDR1 MNHEY, CDR2 SMNVEV (reference sequence). The CDR3 here is CASSSSAGNAYNEQFF. CDR3 DNA: TGTGCCAGCAGTTCATCAGCGGGAAACGCCTACAATGAGCAGTTCTTC.

The chain employs TRBV27 and TRBJ2-7; 7 nucleotides match TRBD2. The V gene end was trimmed by 4 bases and the J gene end by 7 bases; junction bases not matched to a gene: 13. The germline CDR1 and CDR2 sequences are MNHEY and SMNVEV (reference sequence). The CDR3 totals 15 residues. CDR3 region: CASSSIAGVAGEQYF. CDR3 DNA sequence: TGTGCCAGCAGTTCAATTGCGGGAGTAGCAGGGGAGCAGTACTTC.

Here the CDR3 DNA reads TGCGCCAGCAGCTTAACAGGGGATCCAACCTACGAGCAGTACTTC. The encoded protein is CASSLTGDPTYEQYF. The chain has TRBV5-1 and TRBJ2-7; 7 positions agree with TRBD1. Trimming cost V 2 bases and J 2 bases; bases outside gene matches: 7. The CDR3 loop spans 15 amino acids. Germline V gene lookup returns CDR1 SGHRS and CDR2 YFSETQ.

The gene calls are TRBV2 and TRBJ1-1; D gene unclear. The length of the CDR3 is 16 residues. Germline lookup yields CDR1 SNHLY and CDR2 FYNNEI. The V end lost 4 bases, the J end lost 1 base, and 16 bases lay between the germline ends. CDR3 protein: CASSASWWSGNTEAFF. The CDR3 bases are TGTGCCAGCAGTGCCTCTTGGTGGTCAGGGAACACTGAAGCTTTCTTT.

V usage is TRBV5-6 and J usage is TRBJ1-1; TRBD1 matches at 7 bases. CDR1 and CDR2 (germline): SGHDT, YYEEEE. V lost 4 bases, J lost 4 bases, and 7 bases stayed unmatched. The CDR3 length is 14 residues. The CDR3 nucleotides read TGTGCCAGCAGCCGACAGGGTTGGACCACTGAAGCTTTCTTT. Translating gives CASSRQGWTTEAFF.

The chain combines TRBV7-9 with TRBJ1-6; no firm D call. The CDR3 length is 13 residues. V was pared by 2 bases and J by 7 bases, with 6 bases between. In germline, CDR1 is SEHNR, CDR2 FQNEAQ (reference sequence). CDR3 DNA: TGTGCCAGCAGCTTACGGGAGAATTCACCCCTCCACTTT. Translation: CASSLRENSPLHF.

This chain connects TRBV11-2 to TRBJ2-7; 11 bases are a match to TRBD2. Germline V lookup: CDR1 SGHAT, CDR2 FQNNGV. V gave up 4 bases and J gave up 4 bases; unmatched junction bases: 12. This CDR3 has 17 residues. CDR3 sequence reads: CASSSFNPLAGGYEQYF. CDR3 in DNA: TGTGCCAGCAGCTCCTTCAATCCTCTAGCGGGGGGATACGAGCAGTACTTC.

The chain recombines TRBV5-6 with TRBJ1-3; 9 bases map to TRBD1. Trimming took 6 bases from V and 3 from J; bases not matched to a gene: 7. This CDR3 contains 15 residues. Germline CDR1 reads SGHDT; CDR2 reads YYEEEE. The CDR3 loop reads CASTSDRGFGNTIYF. DNA of the CDR3: TGTGCCAGCACCTCGGACAGGGGTTTTGGAAACACCATATATTTT.